This record concerns one TCR beta chain sequence. Its target antigen remains unknown. It has no much larger one-base neighbor in the sample; base qualities were not kept. The cohort comprised nearly 30 patients with locally advanced or metastatic urothelial carcinoma treated at Memorial Sloan Kettering on a trial protocol. Peripheral blood mononuclear cells were collected pretreatment and during treatment, with between 1 and 8 total time points obtained per patient. The Qiagen DNeasy Blood extraction kit was used to purify genomic DNA from total PBMCs and tumor samples. PBMCs were collected pretreatment and during treatment and were isolated and stored as previously described. The data stem from a study of PD-L1 blockade in urothelial cancer (dated by TCRdb to about 2017). The study in broad terms: Every patient began therapy in 2014 and was given atezolizumab 1,200 mg intravenously every 3 weeks. Pretreatment tumor samples and matched peripheral blood, collected serially before and after atezolizumab treatment, underwent TCR sequencing. Patients had an ECOG performance status of 0 or 1 and had received between 0 and 3 prior chemotherapy regimens. Just over 28 patients had pretreatment blood TCR-seq, roughly 24 had at least one posttreatment blood collection, and roughly 24 had tumor TCR-seq. Durable clinical benefit was defined as progression-free survival longer than 6 months, and TCR features were also tested against progression-free and overall survival. Blood samples gave a median of around 130,000 T cells and tens of thousands of unique TCRs, with a median clonality of roughly 0.08. Blood samples were analyzed at two time points: 3 weeks after treatment start (second dose) and 6 weeks after treatment start. Whole exome sequencing and RNA sequencing of pretreatment tumors were performed alongside TCR sequencing in the same patients. Eight or nine patients reached durable clinical benefit, while 15 to 20 patients did not. About 90% of the roughly 30 patients were males with bladder-origin urothelial cancer, and 18 of 29 reported a prior smoking history. The study, an exploratory multi-omic analysis, examined somatic, immune and clinical correlates of response to PD-L1 blockade with atezolizumab in urothelial cancer.

The CDR3 has 15 amino acids, counting the end cysteine and phenylalanine. The retained sequence is limited to the CDR3, 45 bases, with the frame set at the first base. The V and J ends are trimmed by 6 bases and 7 bases, leaving 19 bases between them. CDR1 and CDR2 were assigned from the germline V gene (reference sequence) as SEHNR and FQNEAQ. Results and caveats for the whole study, not just this receptor: A pretreatment peripheral blood TCR clonality below the median was linked to improved progression-free and overall survival. At 3 weeks after the start of treatment, tumor-associated TCR clones in peripheral blood had expanded more in patients with durable benefit (n ≈ 20, p = 0.022). Because the sample size was small (n ≈ 27) and many exploratory analyses were performed, the results are intended to be hypothesis-generating.

Synthetic TCR analog templates were spiked into each PCR to estimate absolute template abundance from read counts. Using the immunoSEQ assay, TCRbeta CDR3 regions were amplified from genomic DNA with bias-controlled V and J gene primers. Rearranged TCRbeta segments were sequenced at approximately 20X coverage. Turning to the authors' computational methods: Clustering was used to correct sequencing errors, and CDR3s were annotated against IMGT to assign V, D and J genes. Downstream analyses used only productive TCRbeta rearrangements, leaving out any out-of-frame or stop-codon sequences. Clonality was computed as one minus Shannon entropy normalized by the log of the number of unique productive sequences. Fisher's exact test with Benjamini-Hochberg correction, at a threshold of adjusted p below 0.01, was used to find clones that differed between time points or between blood and tumor. TCRdb provides this immuneACCESS table in a form limited to in-frame rearrangements. Some clones are lacking; in checked studies, under half of them reflect an unresolved V gene, and why the rest are absent is not known. V and J calls and clone size come straight from that table; D and trimming were deduced from the DNA. Present in this sample are tens of thousands of clones, more than 65% of which were seen just once. The ten largest account for 3% to 4.5% of the sample.

Recombination connected TRBV7-9 to TRBJ2-4; possibly the D gene is TRBD2, per 6 matching bases. This TCR came from a man between 65 and 85 years old with urothelial cancer. Sample: PBMCs, taken around atezolizumab (anti-PD-L1) treatment. CDR3 region: CASSPSGRVSNIQYF. The DNA is as follows: TGTGCCAGCAGTCCCAGCGGGCGCGTCTCTAACATTCAGTACTTC.